Sequencing of this TCR beta chain was carried out in a study of vaccination effects on CD4 cells after COVID-19. The study, taken as a whole, reports: Clonal contraction was marked in infection- and vaccine-induced clones late after vaccination.

Viral peptide pool expansion of antigen-specific CD4+ T cells preceded sequencing in the ViraFEST assay. Cells that had been cultured for 10 days were the source of isolated CD4+ T cells. Nobody among the vaccine recipients had prior SARS-CoV-2 infection (nucleocapsid antibodies were negative). Roughly 1.9 million PBMC were placed in each well, which was supplemented with 10 IU/ml IL-2 and 8.5 to 10 ug/ml peptides. Per the germline V gene, CDR1 is MNHEY and CDR2 is SVGAGI. The CDR3 covers 14 residues. V lost 2 bases and J lost 2, with 9 bases in between. As regards this clone: Its specificity is unknown.

TCRdb's copy holds only in-frame clones and misses some; the assay was immunoSEQ multiplex PCR. The data hold 40,000 to 50,000 clones, with around 77% observed a single time. Specimen: CD4+ T cells from PBMCs cultured with HCoV-NL63 spike peptides, collected before COVID-19 vaccination. This receptor was taken from a human donor who received a COVID-19 vaccine. This chain uses TRBV6-5 with TRBJ1-2; D ambiguous. Written as DNA, the CDR3 is TGTGCCAGCAGTTACATGGTGGGGAACTATGGCTACACCTTC. Protein sequence: CASSYMVGNYGYTF.